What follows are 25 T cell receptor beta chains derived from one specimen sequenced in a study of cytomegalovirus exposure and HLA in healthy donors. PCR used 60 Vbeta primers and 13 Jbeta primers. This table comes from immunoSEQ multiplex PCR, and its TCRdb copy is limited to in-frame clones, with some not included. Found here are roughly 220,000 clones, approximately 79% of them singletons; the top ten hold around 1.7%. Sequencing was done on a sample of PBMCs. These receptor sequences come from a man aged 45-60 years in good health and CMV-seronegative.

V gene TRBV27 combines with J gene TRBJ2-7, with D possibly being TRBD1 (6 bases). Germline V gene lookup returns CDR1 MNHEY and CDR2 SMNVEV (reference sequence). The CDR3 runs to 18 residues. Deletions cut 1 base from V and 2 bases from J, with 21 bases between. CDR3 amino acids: CASSLFRGSLPNTYEQYF. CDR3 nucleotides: TGTGCCAGCAGTTTATTCAGGGGCTCCCTCCCTAATACCTACGAGCAGTACTTC.

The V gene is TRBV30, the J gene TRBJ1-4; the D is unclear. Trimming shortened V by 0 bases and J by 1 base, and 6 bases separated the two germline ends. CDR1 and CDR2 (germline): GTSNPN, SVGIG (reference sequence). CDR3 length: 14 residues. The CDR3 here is CAWSVLKTNEKLFF. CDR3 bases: TGTGCCTGGAGTGTACTTAAAACTAATGAAAAACTGTTTTTT.

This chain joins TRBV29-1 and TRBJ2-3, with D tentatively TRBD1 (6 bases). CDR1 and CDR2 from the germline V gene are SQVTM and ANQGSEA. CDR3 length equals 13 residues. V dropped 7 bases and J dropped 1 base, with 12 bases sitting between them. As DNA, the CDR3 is TGCAGCGCCACAAACAGGGGCACAGATACGCAGTATTTT. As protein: CSATNRGTDTQYF.

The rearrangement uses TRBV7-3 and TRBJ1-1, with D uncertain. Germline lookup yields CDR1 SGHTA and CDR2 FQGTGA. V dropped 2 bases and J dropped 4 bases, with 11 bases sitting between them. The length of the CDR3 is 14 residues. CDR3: CASSLSSGSTEAFF. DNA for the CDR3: TGTGCCAGCAGCTTATCGTCGGGGAGCACTGAAGCTTTCTTT.

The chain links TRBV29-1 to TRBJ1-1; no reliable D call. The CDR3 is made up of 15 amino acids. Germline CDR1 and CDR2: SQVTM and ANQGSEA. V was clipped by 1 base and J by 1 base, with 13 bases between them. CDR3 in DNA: TGCAGCGTTGAAGGGTCGGCAGGAAAGAACACTGAAGCTTTCTTT. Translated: CSVEGSAGKNTEAFF.

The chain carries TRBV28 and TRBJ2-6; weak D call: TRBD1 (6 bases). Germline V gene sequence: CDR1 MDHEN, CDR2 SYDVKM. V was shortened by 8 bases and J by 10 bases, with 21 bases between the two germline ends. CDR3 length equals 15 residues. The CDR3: CASLPLGTTPNVLTF. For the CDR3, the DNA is TGTGCCAGCTTACCGCTCGGGACAACCCCAAACGTCCTGACTTTC.

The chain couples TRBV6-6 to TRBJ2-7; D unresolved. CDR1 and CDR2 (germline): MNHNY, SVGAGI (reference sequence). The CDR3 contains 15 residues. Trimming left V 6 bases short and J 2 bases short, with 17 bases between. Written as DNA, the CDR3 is TGTGCCAGCAGCCAAAGAGTGGTTTCTCCCTACGAGCAGTACTTC. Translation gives CASSQRVVSPYEQYF.

The CDR3 region is CASSEGGAYEQYF. DNA of the CDR3: TGCGCCAGCAGTGAAGGAGGTGCCTACGAGCAGTACTTC. The J gene is TRBJ2-7, the V gene TRBV10-1, with D possibly being TRBD2 (5 bases). From germline, CDR1 is WNHNN and CDR2 SYGVQD (reference sequence). V gave up 3 bases and J gave up 2 bases, with 8 bases separating them. This CDR3 comprises 13 residues.

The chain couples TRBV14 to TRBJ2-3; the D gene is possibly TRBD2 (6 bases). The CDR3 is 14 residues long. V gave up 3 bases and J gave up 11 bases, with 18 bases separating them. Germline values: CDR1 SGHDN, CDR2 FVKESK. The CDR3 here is CASSHLGTPGGQYF. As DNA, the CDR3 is TGTGCCAGCAGCCATCTCGGTACACCCGGGGGGCAGTATTTT.

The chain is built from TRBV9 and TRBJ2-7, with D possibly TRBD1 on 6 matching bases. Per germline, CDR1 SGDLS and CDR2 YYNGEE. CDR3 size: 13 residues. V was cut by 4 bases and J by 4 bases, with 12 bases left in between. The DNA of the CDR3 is TGTGCCAGCAGCCTCGACGGACAGTACGAGCAGTACTTC. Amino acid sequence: CASSLDGQYEQYF.

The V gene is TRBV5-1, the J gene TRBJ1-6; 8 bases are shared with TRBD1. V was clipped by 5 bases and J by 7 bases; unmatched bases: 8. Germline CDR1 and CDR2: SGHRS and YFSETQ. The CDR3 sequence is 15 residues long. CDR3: CASSSTGAENSPLHF. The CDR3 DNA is TGCGCCAGCAGTTCGACAGGGGCGGAGAATTCACCCCTCCACTTT.

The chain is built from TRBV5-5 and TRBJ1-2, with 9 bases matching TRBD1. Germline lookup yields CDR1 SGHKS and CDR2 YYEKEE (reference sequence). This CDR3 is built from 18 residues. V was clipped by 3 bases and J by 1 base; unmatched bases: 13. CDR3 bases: TGTGCCAGCAGCTCACCAGTGGGGGGACAGGGAAGTAACTATGGCTACACCTTC. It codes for CASSSPVGGQGSNYGYTF.

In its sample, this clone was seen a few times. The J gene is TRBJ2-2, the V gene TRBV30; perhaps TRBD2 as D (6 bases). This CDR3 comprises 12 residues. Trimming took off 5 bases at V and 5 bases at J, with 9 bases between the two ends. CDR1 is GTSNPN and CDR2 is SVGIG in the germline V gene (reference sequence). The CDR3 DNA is TGTGCCTGGGCGGGAAAAACCGGGGAGCTGTTTTTT. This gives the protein CAWAGKTGELFF.

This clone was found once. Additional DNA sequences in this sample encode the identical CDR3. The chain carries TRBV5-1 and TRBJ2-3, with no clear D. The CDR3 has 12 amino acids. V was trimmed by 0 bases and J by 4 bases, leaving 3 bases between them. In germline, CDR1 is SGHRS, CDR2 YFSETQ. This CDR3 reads CASSLAADTQYF. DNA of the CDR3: TGCGCCAGCAGCTTGGCTGCAGATACGCAGTATTTT.

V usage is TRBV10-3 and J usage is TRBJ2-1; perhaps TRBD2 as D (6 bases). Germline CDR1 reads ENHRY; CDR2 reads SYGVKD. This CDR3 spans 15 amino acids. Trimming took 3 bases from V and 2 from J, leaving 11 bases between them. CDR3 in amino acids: CAISEGGNPYNEQFF. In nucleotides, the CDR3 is TGTGCCATCAGTGAAGGCGGGAACCCCTACAATGAGCAGTTCTTC.

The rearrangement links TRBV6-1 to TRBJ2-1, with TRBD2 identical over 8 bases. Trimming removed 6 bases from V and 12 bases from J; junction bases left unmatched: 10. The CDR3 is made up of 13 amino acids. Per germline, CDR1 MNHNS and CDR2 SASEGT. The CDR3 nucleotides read TGTGCCAGCAGGGAGAATAGCGGGGAGGGGCAGTTCTTC. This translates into CASRENSGEGQFF.

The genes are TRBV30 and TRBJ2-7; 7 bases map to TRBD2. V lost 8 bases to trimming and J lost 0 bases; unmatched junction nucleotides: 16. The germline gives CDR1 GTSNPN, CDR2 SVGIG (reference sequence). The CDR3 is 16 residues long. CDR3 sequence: CAAESFSGGSSYEQYF. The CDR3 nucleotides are TGTGCCGCAGAATCATTTAGCGGCGGGAGCTCCTACGAGCAGTACTTC.

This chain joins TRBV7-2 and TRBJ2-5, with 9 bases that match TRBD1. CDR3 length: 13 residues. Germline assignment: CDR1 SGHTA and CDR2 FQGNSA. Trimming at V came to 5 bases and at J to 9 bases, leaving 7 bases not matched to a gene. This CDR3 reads CASSPRDRVPQYF. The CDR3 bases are TGTGCCAGCAGCCCCCGGGACAGGGTACCCCAGTACTTC.

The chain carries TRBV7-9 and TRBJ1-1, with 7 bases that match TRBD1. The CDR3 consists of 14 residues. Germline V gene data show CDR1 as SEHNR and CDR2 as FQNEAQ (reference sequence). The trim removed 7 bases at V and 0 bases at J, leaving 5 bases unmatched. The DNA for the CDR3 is TGTGCCAGCAACCCGGACAGGATGAACACTGAAGCTTTCTTT. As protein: CASNPDRMNTEAFF.

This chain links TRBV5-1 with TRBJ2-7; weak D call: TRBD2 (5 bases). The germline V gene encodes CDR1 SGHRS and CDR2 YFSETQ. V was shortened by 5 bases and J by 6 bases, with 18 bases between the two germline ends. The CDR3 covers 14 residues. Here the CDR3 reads CASSLWGLEGEQYF. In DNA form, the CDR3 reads TGCGCCAGCAGTTTATGGGGTCTAGAGGGCGAGCAGTACTTC.

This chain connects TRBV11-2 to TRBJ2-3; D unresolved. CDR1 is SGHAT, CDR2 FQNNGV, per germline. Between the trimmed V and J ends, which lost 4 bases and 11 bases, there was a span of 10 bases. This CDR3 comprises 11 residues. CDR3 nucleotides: TGTGCCAGCAGCTCCGGTCCGGTGCAGTATTTT. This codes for CASSSGPVQYF.

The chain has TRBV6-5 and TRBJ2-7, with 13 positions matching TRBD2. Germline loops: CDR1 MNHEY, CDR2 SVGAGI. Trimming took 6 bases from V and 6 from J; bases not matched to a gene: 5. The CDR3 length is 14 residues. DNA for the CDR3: TGTGCCAGCAGGGGGACTAGCGGGATTAGCGAGCAGTACTTC. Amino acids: CASRGTSGISEQYF.

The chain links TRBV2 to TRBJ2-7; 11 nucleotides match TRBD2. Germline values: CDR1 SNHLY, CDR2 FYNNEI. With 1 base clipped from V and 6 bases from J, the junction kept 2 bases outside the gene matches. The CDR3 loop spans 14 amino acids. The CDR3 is CASSEGLAGGEQYF. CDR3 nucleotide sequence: TGTGCCAGCAGTGAAGGGCTAGCGGGAGGCGAGCAGTACTTC.

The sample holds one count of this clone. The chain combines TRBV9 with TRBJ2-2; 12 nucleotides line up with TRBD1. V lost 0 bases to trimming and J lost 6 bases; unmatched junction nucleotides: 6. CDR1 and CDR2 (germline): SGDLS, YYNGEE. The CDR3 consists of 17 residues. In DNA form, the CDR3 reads TGTGCCAGCAGCGTAGGTGAGGGGACAGGGGGCTCCGGGGAGCTGTTTTTT. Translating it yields CASSVGEGTGGSGELFF.

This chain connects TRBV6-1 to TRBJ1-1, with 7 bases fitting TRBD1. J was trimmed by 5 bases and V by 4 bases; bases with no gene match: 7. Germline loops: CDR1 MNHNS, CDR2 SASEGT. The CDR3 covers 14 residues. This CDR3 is CASSGNRGSTEAFF. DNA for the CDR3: TGTGCCAGCAGTGGTAACAGGGGCAGTACTGAAGCTTTCTTT.